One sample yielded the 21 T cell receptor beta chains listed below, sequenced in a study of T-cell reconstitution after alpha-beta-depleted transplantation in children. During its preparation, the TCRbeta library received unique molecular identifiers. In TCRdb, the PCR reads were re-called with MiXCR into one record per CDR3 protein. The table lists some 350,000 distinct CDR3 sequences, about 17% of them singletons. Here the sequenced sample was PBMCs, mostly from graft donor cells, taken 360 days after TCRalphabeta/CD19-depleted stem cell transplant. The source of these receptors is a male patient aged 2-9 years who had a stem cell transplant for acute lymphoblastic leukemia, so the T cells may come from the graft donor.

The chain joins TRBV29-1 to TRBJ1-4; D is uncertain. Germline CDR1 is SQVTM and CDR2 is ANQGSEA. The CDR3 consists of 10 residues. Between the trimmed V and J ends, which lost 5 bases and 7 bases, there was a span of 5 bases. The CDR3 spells CSVLIEKLFF. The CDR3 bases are TGCAGCGTTTTGATTGAAAAACTGTTTTTT.

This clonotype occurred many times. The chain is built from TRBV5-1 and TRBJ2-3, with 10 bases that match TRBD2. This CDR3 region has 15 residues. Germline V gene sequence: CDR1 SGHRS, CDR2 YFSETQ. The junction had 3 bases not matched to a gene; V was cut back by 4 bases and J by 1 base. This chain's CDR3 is CASSPGLAGTDTQYF. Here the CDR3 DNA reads TGCGCCAGCAGCCCTGGACTAGCGGGCACAGATACGCAGTATTTT. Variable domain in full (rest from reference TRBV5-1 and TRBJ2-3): KAGVTQTPRYLIKTRGQQVTLSCSPISGHRSVSWYQQTPGQGLQFLFEYFSETQRNKGNFPGRFSGRQFSNSRSEMNVSTLELGDSALYLCASSPGLAGTDTQYFGPGTRLTVL.

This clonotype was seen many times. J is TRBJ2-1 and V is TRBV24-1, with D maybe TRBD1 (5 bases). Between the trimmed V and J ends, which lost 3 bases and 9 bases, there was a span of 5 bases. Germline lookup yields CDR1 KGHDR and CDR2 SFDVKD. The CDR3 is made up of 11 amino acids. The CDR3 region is CATSDDSEQFF. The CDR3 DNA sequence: TGTGCCACCAGTGATGACAGTGAGCAGTTCTTC.

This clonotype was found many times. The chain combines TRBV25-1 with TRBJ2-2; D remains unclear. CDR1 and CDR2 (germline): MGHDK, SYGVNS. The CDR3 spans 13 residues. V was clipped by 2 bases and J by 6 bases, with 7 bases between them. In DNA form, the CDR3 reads TGTGCCAGCAGTGAAATAGGGCCCGGGGAGCTGTTTTTT. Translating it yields CASSEIGPGELFF.

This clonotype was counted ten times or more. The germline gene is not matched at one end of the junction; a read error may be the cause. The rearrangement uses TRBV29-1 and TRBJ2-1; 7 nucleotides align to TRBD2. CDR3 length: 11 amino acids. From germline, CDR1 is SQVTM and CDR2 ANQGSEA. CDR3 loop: CSVEGTIQQFF. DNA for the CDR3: TGCAGCGTCGAAGGGACTATCCAGCAGTTCTTC.

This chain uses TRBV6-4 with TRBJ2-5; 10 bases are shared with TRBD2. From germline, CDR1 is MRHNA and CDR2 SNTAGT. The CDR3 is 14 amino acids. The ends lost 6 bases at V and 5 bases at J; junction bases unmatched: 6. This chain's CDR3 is CASREREGQETQYF. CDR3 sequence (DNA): TGTGCCAGCAGGGAGCGGGAGGGCCAGGAGACCCAGTACTTC.

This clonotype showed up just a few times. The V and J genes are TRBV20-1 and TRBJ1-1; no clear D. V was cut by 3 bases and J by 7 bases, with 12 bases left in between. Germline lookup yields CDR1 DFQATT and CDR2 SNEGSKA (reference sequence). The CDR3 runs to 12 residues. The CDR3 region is CSASRRSNEAFF. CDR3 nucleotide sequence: TGCAGTGCTAGTCGGAGGAGCAATGAAGCTTTCTTT.

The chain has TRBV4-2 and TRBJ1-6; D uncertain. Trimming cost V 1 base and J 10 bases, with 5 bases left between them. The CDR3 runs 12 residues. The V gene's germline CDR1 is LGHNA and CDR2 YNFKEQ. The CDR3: CASSQGESPLHF. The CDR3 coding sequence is TGTGCCAGCAGCCAAGGGGAATCACCCCTCCACTTT.

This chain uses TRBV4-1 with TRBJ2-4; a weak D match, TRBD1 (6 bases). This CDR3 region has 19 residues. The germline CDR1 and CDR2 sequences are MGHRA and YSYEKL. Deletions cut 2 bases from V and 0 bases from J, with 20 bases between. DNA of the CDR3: TGCGCCAGCAGCCAACACAGGGCGGAAGATACCCTAGCCAAAAACATTCAGTACTTC. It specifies CASSQHRAEDTLAKNIQYF.

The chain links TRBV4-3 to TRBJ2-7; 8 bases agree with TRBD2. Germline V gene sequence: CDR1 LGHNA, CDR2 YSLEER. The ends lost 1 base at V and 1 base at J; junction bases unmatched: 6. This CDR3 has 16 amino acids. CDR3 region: CASSQGRAGVSYEQYF. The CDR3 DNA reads TGCGCCAGCAGCCAAGGACGAGCGGGGGTTTCCTACGAGCAGTACTTC.

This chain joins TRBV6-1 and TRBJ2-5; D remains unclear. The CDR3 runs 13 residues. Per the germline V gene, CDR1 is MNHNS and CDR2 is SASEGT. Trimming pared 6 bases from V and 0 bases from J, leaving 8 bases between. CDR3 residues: CASSLHHQETQYF. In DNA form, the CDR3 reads TGTGCCAGCAGCCTACACCACCAAGAGACCCAGTACTTC.

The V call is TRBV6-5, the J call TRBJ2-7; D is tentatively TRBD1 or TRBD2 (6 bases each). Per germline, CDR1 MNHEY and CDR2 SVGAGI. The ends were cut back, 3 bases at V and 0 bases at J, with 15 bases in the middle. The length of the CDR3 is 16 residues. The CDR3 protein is CASSYFPGANSYEQYF. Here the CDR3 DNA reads TGTGCCAGCAGTTATTTCCCGGGGGCGAACTCCTACGAGCAGTACTTC.

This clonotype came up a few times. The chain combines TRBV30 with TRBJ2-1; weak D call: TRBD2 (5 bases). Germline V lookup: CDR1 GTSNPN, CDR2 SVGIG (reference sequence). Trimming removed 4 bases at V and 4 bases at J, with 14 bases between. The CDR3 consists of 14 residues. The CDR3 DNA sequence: TGTGCCTGGACTGAACTAGTAGGGTACAATGAGCAGTTCTTC. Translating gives CAWTELVGYNEQFF.

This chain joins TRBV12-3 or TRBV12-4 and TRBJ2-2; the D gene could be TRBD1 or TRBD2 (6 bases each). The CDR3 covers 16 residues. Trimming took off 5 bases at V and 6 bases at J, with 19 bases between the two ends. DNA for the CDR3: TGTGCCAGCAGTATCGGGGGCCGAGTTAGTTCCGGGGAGCTGTTTTTT. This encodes CASSIGGRVSSGELFF.

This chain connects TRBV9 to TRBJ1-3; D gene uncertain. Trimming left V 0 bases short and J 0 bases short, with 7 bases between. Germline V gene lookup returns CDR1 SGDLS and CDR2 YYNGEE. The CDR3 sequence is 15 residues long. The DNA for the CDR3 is TGTGCCAGCAGCGTAGCCGGGAACTCTGGAAACACCATATATTTT. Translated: CASSVAGNSGNTIYF.

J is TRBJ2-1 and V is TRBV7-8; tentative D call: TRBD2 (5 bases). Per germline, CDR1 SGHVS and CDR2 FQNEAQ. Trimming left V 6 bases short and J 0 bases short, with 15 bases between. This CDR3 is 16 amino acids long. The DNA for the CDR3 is TGTGCCAGCAGAACCACTAGAGTCAGCTCCTACAATGAGCAGTTCTTC. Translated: CASRTTRVSSYNEQFF.

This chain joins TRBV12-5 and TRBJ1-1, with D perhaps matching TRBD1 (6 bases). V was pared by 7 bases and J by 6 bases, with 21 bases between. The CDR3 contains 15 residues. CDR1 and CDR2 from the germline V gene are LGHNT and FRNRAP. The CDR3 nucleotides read TGTGCTAGTGCCCTGGGGGGGGCCGGGGTAGCTGAAGCTTTCTTT. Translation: CASALGGAGVAEAFF.

CDR3 residues: CASGGRDTDTQYF. Written as DNA, the CDR3 is TGTGCCAGCGGGGGGCGCGACACAGATACGCAGTATTTT. The V and J genes are TRBV7-6 and TRBJ2-3; D is perhaps TRBD1 or TRBD2 (6 bases each). This CDR3 contains 13 residues. V lost 8 bases and J lost 2, with 11 bases in between. The V gene's germline CDR1 is SGHVS and CDR2 FNYEAQ. Filled out from reference TRBV7-6 and TRBJ2-3, the complete variable domain reads GAGVSQSPRYKVTKRGQDVALRCDPISGHVSLYWYRQALGQGPEFLTYFNYEAQQDKSGLPNDRFSAERPEGSISTLTIQRTEQRDSAMYRCASGGRDTDTQYFGPGTRLTVL.

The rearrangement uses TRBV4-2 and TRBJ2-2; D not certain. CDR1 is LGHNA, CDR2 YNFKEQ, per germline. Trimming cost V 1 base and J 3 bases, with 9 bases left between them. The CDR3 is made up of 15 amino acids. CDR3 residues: CASSQGSRDTGELFF. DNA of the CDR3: TGTGCCAGCAGCCAAGGCAGCCGTGACACCGGGGAGCTGTTTTTT.

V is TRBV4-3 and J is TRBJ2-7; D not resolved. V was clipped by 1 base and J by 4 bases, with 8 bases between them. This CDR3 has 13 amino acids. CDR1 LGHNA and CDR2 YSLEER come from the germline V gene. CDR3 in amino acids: CASSQVGLYEQYF. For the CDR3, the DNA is TGCGCCAGCAGCCAAGTAGGGCTTTACGAGCAGTACTTC.

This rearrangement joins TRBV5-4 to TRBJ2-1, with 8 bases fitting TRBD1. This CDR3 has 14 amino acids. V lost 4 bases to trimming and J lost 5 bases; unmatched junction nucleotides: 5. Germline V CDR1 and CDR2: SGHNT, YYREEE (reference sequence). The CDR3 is CASSPGTGNNEQFF. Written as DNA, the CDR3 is TGTGCCAGCAGCCCCGGGACAGGAAACAATGAGCAGTTCTTC.